This TCR beta chain was recovered during a study of post-analysis software for immune sequencing data. General study results and limits: TRBV5-6, TRBV5-1 and TRBV20-1 were among five TRBV segments more frequent in patients than controls.

Concerning this clonotype itself: No antigen is known for it.

Carried by the TCR beta cDNA libraries were unique molecular identifiers. cDNA molecules numbering some 500,000 came from roughly 1 to 10 million T cells. Via MiXCR, TCRdb re-called the PCR reads, giving one row per CDR3 protein. This sample yields roughly 730,000 distinct CDR3 sequences, of which 25% to 30% are seen a single time; around 0.6% belongs to the top ten. CDR1 and CDR2 (germline): LGHDT, YNNKEL (reference sequence). This CDR3 has 14 residues. V gave up 1 base and J gave up 5 bases, with 11 bases separating them. The sequence derives from a girl between 5 and 17 years old with multiple sclerosis. The sequenced sample was blood. V is TRBV3-1 and J is TRBJ1-1; D remains unclear. For the CDR3, the DNA is TGTGCCAGCAGCCAAGTCTCCGTGAGTACTGAAGCTTTCTTT. Its protein is CASSQVSVSTEAFF.